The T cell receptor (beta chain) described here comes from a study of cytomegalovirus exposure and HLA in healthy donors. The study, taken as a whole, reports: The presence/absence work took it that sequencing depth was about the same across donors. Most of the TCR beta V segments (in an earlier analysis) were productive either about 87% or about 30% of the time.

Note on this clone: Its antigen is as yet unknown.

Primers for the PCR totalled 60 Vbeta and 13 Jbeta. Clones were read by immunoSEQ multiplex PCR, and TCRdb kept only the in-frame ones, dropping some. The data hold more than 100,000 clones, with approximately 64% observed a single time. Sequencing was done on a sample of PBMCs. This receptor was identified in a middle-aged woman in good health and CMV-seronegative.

Here the CDR3 reads CSVPGTGGVLYGYTF. CDR3 DNA sequence: TGCAGCGTACCTGGGACAGGGGGCGTCCTCTATGGCTACACCTTC. The chain carries TRBV29-1 and TRBJ1-2; TRBD1 aligns across 12 bases. Germline loops: CDR1 SQVTM, CDR2 ANQGSEA. The CDR3 consists of 15 residues. Germline trimming cut 6 bases from V and 4 bases from J; bases unmatched to any gene: 9. Full variable domain (rest looked up from reference TRBV29-1 and TRBJ1-2): SAVISQKPSRDICQRGTSLTIQCQVDSQVTMMFWYRQQPGQSLTLIATANQGSEATYESGFVIDKFPISRPNLTFSTLTVSNMSPEDSSIYLCSVPGTGGVLYGYTFGSGTRLTVV.